This T cell receptor (beta chain) was obtained from a study of vaccination and CD4 T cells after COVID-19. CDR3 size: 18 residues. The trim removed 6 bases at V and 5 bases at J, leaving 14 bases unmatched. Per the germline V gene, CDR1 is MNHNS and CDR2 is SASEGT. Indicated treatment: approximately 11-day PBMC culture with coronavirus spike peptide pools or control peptides (ViraFEST assay). Sequencing of cultured CD4+ T cell DNA used the Oncomine TCR Beta short-read assay. Using its own MiXCR run on the PCR reads, TCRdb lists one record per CDR3 protein. Of 11,000 to 15,000 distinct CDR3 sequences listed, about 34% are singletons. In its sample, this clonotype was seen a few times. What it recognizes is unknown.

V and J are TRBV6-1 and TRBJ2-5; 14 bases align to TRBD2. Specimen: cultured CD4+ T cells from blood. This TCR was sampled from a human donor with COVID-19. The CDR3 reads CASRFLTSGGARGETQYF. The CDR3 DNA is TGTGCCAGCAGATTTCTGACTAGCGGGGGGGCCCGGGGTGAGACCCAGTACTTC.